This TCR beta chain was profiled in a study of cytomegalovirus exposure and HLA in healthy donors. Points on this clone: Its antigen is currently unknown.

The V gene's germline CDR1 is SGHNT and CDR2 YYREEE (reference sequence). Trimming took 1 base from V and 3 from J; bases not matched to a gene: 5. The CDR3 runs to 17 residues. Use of 60 Vbeta and 13 Jbeta primers characterized the PCR. In the study's own analysis: In a later analysis, approximately 73 million unique TCR beta chains included roughly 11 million shared by two or more donors. Sequenced by immunoSEQ multiplex PCR; TCRdb stores in-frame clones only, minus some. From that table come the V and J calls and clone size; the DNA was used to work out D and trimming. The repertoire holds 190,000 or so clones, roughly four fifths seen once, with 1.6% in the top ten. Findings and limits, study-wide: A classifier reportedly called cytomegalovirus status with high sensitivity and specificity.

The sample was PBMCs. This TCR derives from a man aged 45-65 years in good health and CMV-seronegative. The gene calls are TRBV5-4 and TRBJ2-3, with TRBD2 matching 13 bases. In DNA, the CDR3 is TGTGCCAGCAGCTTGACTAGCGGGGGGGCAAGAACAGATACGCAGTATTTT. This translates into CASSLTSGGARTDTQYF.